The T cell receptor beta chain under discussion was sequenced for a study of T cell repertoires in ileal Crohn's disease. TCRdb's copy holds only in-frame clones and misses some; the assay was immunoSEQ multiplex PCR. The sample holds approximately 14,000 clones, 87% seen once. The CDR3 consists of 14 residues. Germline loops: CDR1 ENHRY, CDR2 SYGVKD. Between the trimmed V and J ends, which lost 0 bases and 5 bases, there was a span of 10 bases. The sequence was collected from an adult with Crohn's disease. The chain is built from TRBV10-3 and TRBJ2-5; TRBD2 is a possible D gene (7 bases). Material for sequencing was ileal tissue. In DNA form, the CDR3 reads TGTGCCATCAGTGAGTCGGGGGGGCAGGAGACCCAGTACTTC. Translating it yields CAISESGGQETQYF.